Reported below is one TCR beta chain. These data originate in a study of blood T cell repertoires in COVID-19. About the study: The samples span acute and convalescent COVID-19 from the United States, Italy and Spain.

Seattle enrolled patients during active infection and tracked them longitudinally. This CDR3 region has 14 residues. The junction had 6 bases not matched to a gene; V was cut back by 7 bases and J by 4 bases. Germline V CDR1 and CDR2: LNHDA, SQIVND (reference sequence). Methods used by the authors: Estimation of nucleated cell counts relied on the amplification of reference gene primers. This table comes from immunoSEQ multiplex PCR, and its TCRdb copy is limited to in-frame clones, with some not included. V and J calls plus clone size are reproduced from that table; the DNA served to infer D and trimming. The table records approximately 180,000 clones, approximately 87% of them present only once.

Specimen: peripheral blood. The sequence was obtained from a woman in her 70s with COVID-19, enrolled during active disease. This chain connects TRBV19 to TRBJ1-1, with 10 nucleotides matching TRBD1. CDR3 sequence (DNA): TGTGCCAGTAAGACAGGGGGCTTGAGCACTGAAGCTTTCTTT. It yields the protein CASKTGGLSTEAFF.